The 30 T cell receptor beta chains reported below all come from one sample, sequenced in a study of blood T cells in healthy people across ages. A sample-barcoded 5' primer and a J-beta primer mix were used in a second PCR of roughly 7 to 12 cycles. TCRdb itself ran the 5' RACE reads through MiXCR, one entry per CDR3 protein. Here the sample spans 950,000 to 1,200,000 distinct CDR3 sequences, roughly two fifths being singletons. Input material: blood. Receptors originate from a man aged 18 to 29 in good health.

The table lists this clonotype with a few counts. The chain carries TRBV4-1 and TRBJ1-2; maybe TRBD1 (6 bases). The germline V gene has CDR1 MGHRA and CDR2 YSYEKL. This CDR3 is 14 amino acids long. V was shortened by 2 bases and J by 5 bases, with 12 bases between the two germline ends. The CDR3 here is CASSQTGTTYGYTF. In nucleotides, the CDR3 is TGCGCCAGCAGCCAAACAGGGACTACTTATGGCTACACCTTC.

This sequence joins TRBV3-1 and TRBJ2-1; 8 nucleotides agree with TRBD2. Looked up from germline, CDR1 is LGHDT and CDR2 is YNNKEL (reference sequence). The CDR3 contains 15 residues. The V and J ends lost 7 bases and 7 bases, in that order; junction bases with no gene match: 12. CDR3 DNA sequence: TGTGCCAGCACCTTAGCGGGGCCCCCCGGGAATGAGCAGTTCTTC. It encodes CASTLAGPPGNEQFF.

The chain carries TRBV4-1 and TRBJ2-1; D is uncertain. V was cut by 2 bases and J by 4 bases, with 12 bases left in between. The germline gives CDR1 MGHRA, CDR2 YSYEKL. This CDR3 has 15 amino acids. CDR3 loop: CASSQPETRYNEQFF. The CDR3 DNA is TGCGCCAGCAGCCAACCCGAGACTCGTTACAATGAGCAGTTCTTC.

Here the CDR3 DNA reads TGTGCCAGCTCACCATCCGGACCCGGTGAAGGAAATTCACCCCTCCACTTT. Translating it yields CASSPSGPGEGNSPLHF. This chain uses TRBV18 with TRBJ1-6, with no clear D. Germline assignment: CDR1 KGHSH and CDR2 LQKENI. This CDR3 comprises 17 residues. Trimming stripped 2 bases from V and 7 bases from J, with 18 bases between.

This sequence joins TRBV4-3 and TRBJ1-1, with D unresolved. Trimming cost V 1 base and J 2 bases, with 11 bases left between them. The CDR3 loop spans 15 amino acids. Germline lookup yields CDR1 LGHNA and CDR2 YSLEER. The CDR3 sequence is CASSQVRTVNTEAFF. The CDR3 region has the DNA TGCGCCAGCAGCCAAGTTCGTACAGTTAACACTGAAGCTTTCTTT.

This clonotype was found a few times. The chain joins TRBV29-1 to TRBJ1-6, with 8 bases aligning to TRBD1. Trimming took 6 bases from V and 7 from J; bases not matched to a gene: 5. This CDR3 has 13 amino acids. CDR1 and CDR2 from the germline V gene are SQVTM and ANQGSEA. The CDR3 loop reads CSVGDRNNSPLHF. The CDR3 nucleotides are TGCAGCGTGGGGGACAGGAACAATTCACCCCTCCACTTT.

The rearrangement links TRBV7-2 to TRBJ2-1; 7 nucleotides match TRBD2. This CDR3 contains 15 residues. The trim removed 2 bases at V and 8 bases at J, leaving 9 bases unmatched. The germline V gene encodes CDR1 SGHTA and CDR2 FQGNSA. In DNA form, the CDR3 reads TGTGCCAGCAGCTTAATAACTAGCGTAAACGATGAGCAGTTCTTC. It codes for CASSLITSVNDEQFF.

This clonotype was detected only a few times. The chain is built from TRBV7-2 and TRBJ2-4, with D possibly matching TRBD1 (5 bases). Looked up from germline, CDR1 is SGHTA and CDR2 is FQGNSA. The V and J ends lost 0 bases and 4 bases respectively, with 7 bases between them. CDR3 length: 14 residues. The CDR3 coding sequence is TGTGCCAGCAGCTTAGCAGGGGAAAAAAACATTCAGTACTTC. Translation: CASSLAGEKNIQYF.

This clonotype came up a few times. CDR3 DNA sequence: TGTGCCAGCAGCGTAGCCTGGACTAGCGGGGGGGCAGGCTCCTACAATGAGCAGTTCTTC. As protein: CASSVAWTSGGAGSYNEQFF. This chain links TRBV9 with TRBJ2-1; 15 positions agree with TRBD2. V was clipped by 0 bases and J by 0 bases; unmatched bases: 7. The germline gives CDR1 SGDLS, CDR2 YYNGEE. The CDR3 extends over 20 amino acids.

Only a few counts were recorded for this clonotype. The chain carries TRBV27 and TRBJ2-1, with 8 bases matching TRBD2. Germline CDR1 reads MNHEY; CDR2 reads SMNVEV (reference sequence). The CDR3 loop spans 15 amino acids. With 8 bases clipped from V and 4 bases from J, the junction kept 10 bases outside the gene matches. In DNA, the CDR3 is TGTGCCAGCGGGACTAGAGGGGGTTGGTACAATGAGCAGTTCTTC. Translating it yields CASGTRGGWYNEQFF.

This chain uses TRBV27 with TRBJ1-5; 9 bases are shared with TRBD1. CDR1 MNHEY and CDR2 SMNVEV come from the germline V gene (reference sequence). V was clipped by 8 bases and J by 4 bases; unmatched bases: 15. The CDR3 is 17 amino acids. CDR3 in amino acids: CASARTGVFQRNQPQHF. CDR3 nucleotides: TGTGCCAGCGCCCGGACAGGGGTTTTCCAGCGTAATCAGCCCCAGCATTTT.

For the CDR3, the DNA is TGTGCCAGCAGTTTTGAATTTGGAGCCTACGAGCAGTACTTC. Its translation is CASSFEFGAYEQYF. The V gene is TRBV6-2 or TRBV6-3, the J gene TRBJ2-4; D is undetermined. The last part of the DNA fits TRBJ2-7 better; the J call may be wrong. Germline CDR1 is MNHEY and CDR2 is SVGEGT. There are 14 residues in the CDR3.

The CDR3 here is CAIRGQEHGYTF. DNA of the CDR3: TGTGCCATCAGGGGACAGGAGCATGGCTACACCTTC. The genes are TRBV10-3 and TRBJ1-2; 8 positions agree with TRBD1. From germline, CDR1 is ENHRY and CDR2 SYGVKD. V gave up 6 bases and J gave up 6 bases; unmatched junction bases: 3. CDR3 length: 12 amino acids.

Remarks on this clonotype: One junction end disagrees with the germline gene, perhaps due to a read error. The chain links TRBV4-2 to TRBJ2-5; D may be TRBD2 (6 bases). Germline CDR1 LGHNA, CDR2 YNFKEQ. The CDR3 is 15 amino acids. The CDR3 loop reads CAGSPRASVKETQYF. DNA of the CDR3: TGTGCCGGCAGCCCCCGGGCTAGCGTAAAAGAGACCCAGTACTTC.

This clonotype was detected ten times or more. This rearrangement joins TRBV7-9 to TRBJ1-1; D remains unclear. CDR1 is SEHNR and CDR2 is FQNEAQ in the germline V gene (reference sequence). The CDR3 totals 11 residues. V was trimmed by 0 bases and J by 8 bases, leaving 4 bases between them. CDR3 sequence: CASSLAPEAFF. The DNA of the CDR3 is TGTGCCAGCAGCTTAGCCCCCGAAGCTTTCTTT.

This chain uses TRBV20-1 with TRBJ2-3, with TRBD2 identical over 10 bases. The CDR3 runs to 17 residues. V gave up 6 bases and J gave up 0 bases; unmatched junction bases: 12. CDR1 DFQATT and CDR2 SNEGSKA come from the germline V gene (reference sequence). The CDR3 region is CSAKLAGYMTSTDTQYF. The DNA of the CDR3 is TGCAGTGCCAAACTAGCGGGATATATGACTAGCACAGATACGCAGTATTTT.

The gene calls are TRBV6-2 or TRBV6-3 and TRBJ2-5; a possible D gene is TRBD2 (6 bases). This CDR3 contains 16 residues. The germline V gene has CDR1 MNHEY and CDR2 SVGEGT. With 2 bases removed from V and 11 bases from J, the gap between germline ends came to 24 bases. DNA of the CDR3: TGTGCCAGCAGTTACGGAGGGCAGGATCATCGGAATGAGCAGTACTTC. Protein sequence: CASSYGGQDHRNEQYF.

The CDR3 region is CASSYSNTLYGYTF. For the CDR3, the DNA is TGTGCCAGCAGTTACTCGAACACCCTATATGGCTACACCTTC. V and J are TRBV6-2 or TRBV6-3 and TRBJ1-2, with no clear D. CDR3 length: 14 amino acids. Looked up from germline, CDR1 is MNHEY and CDR2 is SVGEGT. With 0 bases removed from V and 5 bases from J, the gap between germline ends came to 10 bases.

On this clonotype: Germline is not matched at one junction end, which may reflect a read error. The chain carries TRBV9 and TRBJ1-2, with D perhaps matching TRBD1 (5 bases). CDR1 and CDR2 (germline): SGDLS, YYNGEE. This CDR3 has 15 amino acids. The CDR3 nucleotides are TGTGTCAGCAGCTCCACTGGACACGCTAACTATGGCTACACCTTC. This translates into CVSSSTGHANYGYTF.

This sequence joins TRBV6-2 or TRBV6-3 and TRBJ2-3, with 9 bases fitting TRBD2. From germline, CDR1 is MNHEY and CDR2 SVGEGT. The CDR3 runs to 15 residues. Trimming cost V 7 bases and J 7 bases; bases outside gene matches: 12. The CDR3 DNA is TGTGCCAGCAAGACAATGAGTAGCGGGGGTTATACGCAGTATTTT. Amino acids: CASKTMSSGGYTQYF.

This chain connects TRBV5-1 to TRBJ2-5; 8 bases fit TRBD1. The CDR3 loop spans 15 amino acids. After removal of 5 bases from V and 3 bases from J, the junction contained 9 bases not matched to a gene. The V gene's germline CDR1 is SGHRS and CDR2 YFSETQ. This CDR3 is CASSPAGQVEETQYF. DNA of the CDR3: TGCGCCAGCAGTCCCGCGGGACAGGTAGAAGAGACCCAGTACTTC. The whole variable domain, remainder taken from reference TRBV5-1 and TRBJ2-5, is KAGVTQTPRYLIKTRGQQVTLSCSPISGHRSVSWYQQTPGQGLQFLFEYFSETQRNKGNFPGRFSGRQFSNSRSEMNVSTLELGDSALYLCASSPAGQVEETQYFGPGTRLLVL.

The gene calls are TRBV6-5 and TRBJ1-2, with D unclear. There are 14 residues in the CDR3. Germline lookup yields CDR1 MNHEY and CDR2 SVGAGI. Trimming pared 4 bases from V and 4 bases from J, leaving 13 bases between. The CDR3 region is CASSSEAGPYGYTF. CDR3 nucleotide sequence: TGTGCCAGCAGTTCTGAGGCAGGACCCTATGGCTACACCTTC.

The rearrangement uses TRBV7-2 and TRBJ1-5; D call uncertain. This CDR3 is built from 15 residues. The germline V and J ends were trimmed by 1 base and 3 bases, with 10 bases remaining between them. Germline V gene sequence: CDR1 SGHTA, CDR2 FQGNSA. As DNA, the CDR3 is TGTGCCAGCAGCTTAGAGGCAGCGTTCAATCAGCCCCAGCATTTT. This codes for CASSLEAAFNQPQHF.

The chain is built from TRBV12-3 or TRBV12-4 and TRBJ2-1; tentatively, D is TRBD2 (6 bases). The ends were cut back, 7 bases at V and 10 bases at J, with 17 bases in the middle. The CDR3 has 13 residues. CDR3 region: CASIPPDGREQFF. The CDR3 bases are TGTGCCAGCATCCCCCCGGACGGGAGAGAGCAGTTCTTC.

V and J are TRBV9 and TRBJ2-3, with 7 nucleotides matching TRBD1. CDR3 length: 14 amino acids. The trim removed 0 bases at V and 11 bases at J, leaving 9 bases unmatched. Germline values: CDR1 SGDLS, CDR2 YYNGEE. CDR3 nucleotides: TGTGCCAGCAGCGTAGCTACAGGGGAAAGGAGGCAGTATTTT. Encoded protein: CASSVATGERRQYF.

The chain has TRBV6-2 or TRBV6-3 and TRBJ1-5; the D gene is possibly TRBD1 (5 bases). The ends were cut back, 6 bases at V and 1 base at J, with 13 bases in the middle. The germline V gene encodes CDR1 MNHEY and CDR2 SVGEGT. CDR3 length: 15 residues. CDR3 protein: CASSPTWGSNQPQHF. The CDR3 DNA reads as TGTGCCAGCAGCCCTACTTGGGGGAGCAATCAGCCCCAGCATTTT.

The genes are TRBV10-3 and TRBJ2-1; no firm D call. The end of the DNA is better explained by TRBJ2-7, so the J call may be wrong. Germline V gene data show CDR1 as ENHRY and CDR2 as SYGVKD. The length of the CDR3 is 17 residues. CDR3 coding DNA: TGTGCCATCAGTGAGAGACCTATGAGTGGGTCCTACAATGAGCAGTACTTC. Protein sequence: CAISERPMSGSYNEQYF.

This clonotype was counted many times. The CDR3 spells CASSQDRPSYNEQFF. CDR3 coding DNA: TGCGCCAGCAGCCAAGATCGACCCTCCTACAATGAGCAGTTCTTC. The chain links TRBV4-3 to TRBJ2-1; no clear D. CDR3 length: 15 residues. Germline CDR1 is LGHNA and CDR2 is YSLEER. The V end lost 0 bases, the J end lost 0 bases, and 6 bases lay between the germline ends.

The J gene is TRBJ2-1, the V gene TRBV7-2; 8 nucleotides agree with TRBD2. Trimming at V came to 5 bases and at J to 9 bases, leaving 9 bases not matched to a gene. Germline CDR1 SGHTA, CDR2 FQGNSA. The CDR3 loop spans 14 amino acids. CDR3 sequence: CASSLTGTSTEQFF. The DNA of the CDR3 is TGTGCCAGCAGCCTGACCGGGACTAGTACTGAGCAGTTCTTC.

This clonotype was counted between two and nine times. This chain uses TRBV4-1 with TRBJ1-5; possibly TRBD1 for D (5 bases). This CDR3 comprises 17 residues. Trimming took 0 bases from V and 0 from J, leaving 12 bases between them. Per germline, CDR1 MGHRA and CDR2 YSYEKL. CDR3: CASSQEDKSYSNQPQHF. In nucleotides, the CDR3 is TGCGCCAGCAGCCAAGAGGACAAGAGTTATAGCAATCAGCCCCAGCATTTT.